This T cell receptor beta chain is from a study of shared T cell receptors in the human thymus. Some clones are missing from TCRdb's copy, which holds only in-frame ones; the method was immunoSEQ multiplex PCR. The sample includes more than 550,000 clones, approximately 83% of them seen just once. These data were likewise used in another study, on human thymus T cells.

The sequence was obtained from a girl in the first two years of life with a congenital heart defect. Sequencing input: thymocytes.

The CDR3 nucleotides are TGCGCCAGCAGCCAAGATGGGGATAAGACAGGGTTTACTGAAGCTTTCTTT. Encoded protein: CASSQDGDKTGFTEAFF. The chain links TRBV4-3 to TRBJ1-1, with TRBD1 matching 7 bases. Germline CDR1 is LGHNA and CDR2 is YSLEER. The CDR3 loop spans 17 amino acids. V lost 0 bases to trimming and J lost 5 bases; unmatched junction nucleotides: 12.